One sample yielded the 29 T cell receptor beta chains listed below, sequenced in a study of blood T cells in healthy people across ages. Next came a second PCR, run for roughly 7 to 12 cycles, which used a sample-barcoded 5' primer along with a J-beta primer mix. Each CDR3 protein is one row after TCRdb ran MiXCR on the 5' RACE reads. The data show about 1,500,000 distinct CDR3 sequences, about 28% seen once. The sample was blood. Source of these receptors: a woman aged 25 to 39 in good health.

The J gene is TRBJ2-2, the V gene TRBV3-1; D could derive from TRBD1 or TRBD2 (5 bases each). Between the trimmed V and J ends, which lost 4 bases and 5 bases, there was a span of 14 bases. The CDR3 covers 15 residues. CDR1 and CDR2 (germline): LGHDT, YNNKEL (reference sequence). CDR3 loop: CASSPGTETTGELFF. CDR3 sequence (DNA): TGTGCCAGCAGCCCTGGGACGGAGACTACCGGGGAGCTGTTTTTT.

The J gene is TRBJ2-3, the V gene TRBV25-1; 10 bases map to TRBD2. V dropped 4 bases and J dropped 4; count of bases not matched to a gene: 8. Germline-derived CDR1 and CDR2 are MGHDK and SYGVNS. CDR3 length equals 16 residues. The CDR3 reads CASSGASGSRPDTQYF. The CDR3 region has the DNA TGTGCCAGCAGTGGTGCTAGCGGGAGTAGGCCAGATACGCAGTATTTT.

The gene calls are TRBV12-3 or TRBV12-4 and TRBJ1-5; 8 bases fit TRBD1. CDR3 length equals 14 residues. V dropped 3 bases and J dropped 5; count of bases not matched to a gene: 3. CDR3 DNA sequence: TGTGCCAGCAGTTTCCAGGGGGCCTATCAGCCCCAGCATTTT. Translating it yields CASSFQGAYQPQHF.

This clonotype has just a few counts. The chain joins TRBV5-1 to TRBJ1-1; D remains unclear. The V end lost 4 bases, the J end lost 2 bases, and 15 bases lay between the germline ends. This CDR3 has 15 residues. Germline-derived CDR1 and CDR2 are SGHRS and YFSETQ. For the CDR3, the DNA is TGCGCCAGCAGCCGTACAGCCGGGAAAAACACTGAAGCTTTCTTT. As protein: CASSRTAGKNTEAFF.

Regarding this clonotype: An end of the junction does not agree with germline; a read error may underlie this. V usage is TRBV7-7 and J usage is TRBJ2-5, with 8 bases aligning to TRBD2. The CDR3 is 13 amino acids. Germline CDR1 is SSHAT and CDR2 is FNYEAQ (reference sequence). The CDR3 loop reads CTSSLAGRETQYF. The CDR3 DNA is TGTACCAGCAGCTTAGCGGGAAGGGAGACCCAGTACTTC. Full variable domain (outside the CDR3, taken from reference TRBV7-7 and TRBJ2-5): GAGVSQSPRYKVTKRGQDVTLRCDPISSHATLYWYQQALGQGPEFLTYFNYEAQPDKSGLPSDRFSAERPEGSISTLTIQRTEQRDSAMYRCTSSLAGRETQYFGPGTRLLVL.

Comment on this clonotype: A clone one base away is much larger, so this may be a read error. The V call is TRBV10-1, the J call TRBJ2-1, with 10 bases matching TRBD1. CDR1 and CDR2 (germline): WNHNN, SYGVQD (reference sequence). CDR3 length: 18 residues. Trimming removed 2 bases from V and 8 bases from J; junction bases left unmatched: 15. CDR3 sequence: CASSEDKMTGTGVYEQFF. The CDR3 DNA is TGCGCCAGCAGTGAGGATAAAATGACCGGGACAGGGGTTTATGAGCAGTTCTTC.

This clonotype is a singleton in its sample. CDR3 sequence reads: CASRRIDRGQEQFF. CDR3 bases: TGTGCCAGCAGGAGAATTGACAGGGGTCAGGAGCAGTTCTTC. The chain is built from TRBV6-2 or TRBV6-3 and TRBJ2-1; the match to TRBD1 covers 8 bases. CDR1 and CDR2 from the germline V gene are MNHEY and SVGEGT. The junction had 11 bases not matched to a gene; V was cut back by 6 bases and J by 10 bases. The length of the CDR3 is 14 residues.

The chain has TRBV6-6 and TRBJ1-2, with D maybe TRBD1 (6 bases). Trimming pared 4 bases from V and 5 bases from J, leaving 14 bases between. CDR1 MNHNY and CDR2 SVGAGI come from the germline V gene (reference sequence). The CDR3 is 14 residues long. The CDR3 DNA sequence: TGTGCCAGCAGTTCTACGGGACAAGCATATGGCTACACCTTC. It yields the protein CASSSTGQAYGYTF.

Comment on this clonotype: One end of the junction is discordant with germline, which a read error may explain. The chain combines TRBV10-3 with TRBJ2-5; D is possibly TRBD2 (5 bases). Germline V gene data show CDR1 as ENHRY and CDR2 as SYGVKD. The CDR3 has 13 amino acids. The CDR3 DNA follows: TGTACCATCAGTGAGGGCCTTCAAGAGACCCAGTACTTC. It codes for CTISEGLQETQYF.

The J gene is TRBJ2-5, the V gene TRBV2, with 9 bases matching TRBD2. V lost 5 bases and J lost 1; bases outside the gene matches: 5. This CDR3 has 15 residues. Germline V gives CDR1 SNHLY, CDR2 FYNNEI. The chain's CDR3 is CASSPLRGGQETQYF. The CDR3 DNA follows: TGTGCCAGCAGTCCTCTGCGGGGGGGCCAAGAGACCCAGTACTTC.

This clonotype has more than one count but fewer than ten. The chain recombines TRBV10-3 with TRBJ1-4, with 9 bases aligning to TRBD1. With 6 bases clipped from V and 7 bases from J, the junction kept 6 bases outside the gene matches. The CDR3 runs to 14 residues. Germline V gene data show CDR1 as ENHRY and CDR2 as SYGVKD. CDR3 in DNA: TGTGCCATCAGCCCGGGACAGGGTAGTGAAAAACTGTTTTTT. Residues: CAISPGQGSEKLFF.

This clonotype has at least ten counts. In DNA form, the CDR3 reads TGCAGTGTCCCAATAGGGGCCGAGGTGGATACGCAGTATTTT. Translated, it gives CSVPIGAEVDTQYF. The chain uses TRBV20-1 and TRBJ2-3; possible D gene TRBD1, 5 bases. Germline CDR1 DFQATT, CDR2 SNEGSKA (reference sequence). This CDR3 comprises 14 residues. V lost 7 bases and J lost 6, with 20 bases in between.

This clonotype showed up many times. The chain carries TRBV7-3 and TRBJ1-1; D is perhaps TRBD1 (6 bases). CDR3 length: 17 amino acids. CDR1 is SGHTA, CDR2 FQGTGA, per germline. V dropped 0 bases and J dropped 1 base, with 15 bases sitting between them. The CDR3: CASSLTSRGARNTEAFF. The CDR3 DNA follows: TGTGCCAGCAGCTTAACGAGCCGGGGGGCGAGGAACACTGAAGCTTTCTTT.

V is TRBV12-3 or TRBV12-4 and J is TRBJ1-5, with 7 bases aligning to TRBD1. J lost 0 bases, V lost 5 bases, and 13 bases had no gene match. CDR3 size: 18 residues. CDR3 sequence: CASSQPPGTDNSNQPQHF. In DNA form, the CDR3 reads TGTGCCAGCAGTCAACCCCCCGGGACAGATAATAGCAATCAGCCCCAGCATTTT.

This clonotype was recorded at least ten times. The chain joins TRBV20-1 to TRBJ2-7, with 8 bases aligning to TRBD2. This CDR3 is 14 amino acids long. The germline V gene has CDR1 DFQATT and CDR2 SNEGSKA (reference sequence). V dropped 1 base and J dropped 0; count of bases not matched to a gene: 2. The CDR3 reads CSARGGLDSYEQYF. In nucleotides, the CDR3 is TGCAGTGCTAGAGGGGGACTAGACTCCTACGAGCAGTACTTC.

This clonotype has just a few counts. The chain joins TRBV7-2 to TRBJ2-1; 7 nucleotides line up with TRBD2. Germline V gene data show CDR1 as SGHTA and CDR2 as FQGNSA. After removal of 1 base from V and 3 bases from J, the junction contained 9 bases not matched to a gene. This CDR3 comprises 17 residues. In nucleotides, the CDR3 is TGTGCCAGCAGCTTAGAAGTGGGGGGGGAGGGCTACAATGAGCAGTTCTTC. Its protein is CASSLEVGGEGYNEQFF.

This clonotype was counted ten times or more. V is TRBV4-1 and J is TRBJ1-2; D may be TRBD1 (5 bases). The V gene lost 1 base and the J gene lost 4 bases, with 7 bases spanning the gap. CDR3 length equals 13 residues. The V gene's germline CDR1 is MGHRA and CDR2 YSYEKL. CDR3 in DNA: TGCGCCAGCAGCCAAGGGACACTCTATGGCTACACCTTC. As protein: CASSQGTLYGYTF.

The chain employs TRBV6-5 and TRBJ1-5, with a possible D match to TRBD1 (6 bases). V lost 4 bases and J 3 bases, leaving 13 bases between the germline ends. There are 15 residues in the CDR3. The V gene's germline CDR1 is MNHEY and CDR2 SVGAGI. CDR3 in amino acids: CASSLGRGFNQPQHF. As DNA, the CDR3 is TGTGCCAGCAGTTTAGGCAGGGGTTTCAATCAGCCCCAGCATTTT.

The chain couples TRBV12-3 or TRBV12-4 to TRBJ2-5; 8 positions match TRBD2. With 6 bases clipped from V and 4 bases from J, the junction kept 10 bases outside the gene matches. The CDR3 is 15 residues long. Written as DNA, the CDR3 is TGTGCCAGCAGCCCCGGGGGGGGGCAAGGAGAGACCCAGTACTTC. Amino acids: CASSPGGGQGETQYF.

About this clonotype itself: One junction end disagrees with the germline gene, perhaps due to a read error. CDR3 sequence: CVSSEWENYSYTF. CDR3 DNA: TGTGTCAGCAGTGAATGGGAAAACTATAGCTACACCTTC. J is TRBJ1-2 and V is TRBV2; D ambiguous. Germline values: CDR1 SNHLY, CDR2 FYNNEI. This CDR3 region has 13 residues.

This sequence joins TRBV3-1 and TRBJ1-2; 7 bases match TRBD1. Germline V gives CDR1 LGHDT, CDR2 YNNKEL (reference sequence). J was trimmed by 2 bases and V by 2 bases; bases with no gene match: 2. The CDR3 consists of 14 residues. The chain's CDR3 is CASSQLQGNYGYTF. CDR3 bases: TGTGCCAGCAGCCAACTACAGGGGAACTATGGCTACACCTTC.

The chain employs TRBV10-3 and TRBJ2-3; TRBD2 aligns across 8 bases. The germline V gene encodes CDR1 ENHRY and CDR2 SYGVKD. The V and J ends lost 11 bases and 5 bases, in that order; junction bases with no gene match: 15. This CDR3 has 15 amino acids. The CDR3 coding sequence is TGTGCCTCCCTGGAGAACGGGGGGGCATTAGATACGCAGTATTTT. It is translated as CASLENGGALDTQYF.

This clonotype has more than one count but fewer than ten. The chain combines TRBV7-2 with TRBJ2-5; D is undetermined. Germline V gene lookup returns CDR1 SGHTA and CDR2 FQGNSA. The V and J ends lost 5 bases and 4 bases respectively, with 17 bases between them. The CDR3 totals 15 residues. The CDR3 is CASSHQADPRETQYF. In DNA form, the CDR3 reads TGTGCCAGCAGCCACCAGGCGGACCCTCGAGAGACCCAGTACTTC.

This clonotype showed up just once. The chain has TRBV4-2 and TRBJ2-5, with D possibly being TRBD1 (5 bases). V was pared by 0 bases and J by 4 bases, with 12 bases between. This CDR3 is built from 15 residues. CDR1 is LGHNA, CDR2 YNFKEQ, per germline. CDR3 residues: CASSQDLIQGETQYF. Here the CDR3 DNA reads TGTGCCAGCAGCCAAGATCTAATCCAGGGAGAGACCCAGTACTTC.

The rearrangement links TRBV28 to TRBJ2-7, with 8 bases lining up with TRBD1. The CDR3 has 16 residues. V dropped 6 bases and J dropped 0; count of bases not matched to a gene: 10. CDR1 and CDR2 (germline): MDHEN, SYDVKM. CDR3 sequence (DNA): TGTGCCAGCAGGGACCATCCCGGGACAGGCTCCTACGAGCAGTACTTC. This sequence encodes CASRDHPGTGSYEQYF.

This chain connects TRBV5-1 to TRBJ2-7, with TRBD1 matching over 8 bases. In germline, CDR1 is SGHRS, CDR2 YFSETQ. This CDR3 has 13 residues. V was pared by 2 bases and J by 5 bases, with 3 bases of the junction left unmatched. CDR3 DNA: TGCGCCAGCAGCTTTACAGGGGGAAACGAGCAGTACTTC. Protein sequence: CASSFTGGNEQYF. The whole variable domain, filled in from reference TRBV5-1 and TRBJ2-7, reads KAGVTQTPRYLIKTRGQQVTLSCSPISGHRSVSWYQQTPGQGLQFLFEYFSETQRNKGNFPGRFSGRQFSNSRSEMNVSTLELGDSALYLCASSFTGGNEQYFGPGTRLTVT.

This clonotype was seen a few times. The chain recombines TRBV20-1 with TRBJ2-1, with 8 bases fitting TRBD2. Germline CDR1 and CDR2: DFQATT and SNEGSKA (reference sequence). The CDR3 has 17 amino acids. Trimming at V came to 4 bases and at J to 8 bases, leaving 19 bases not matched to a gene. The CDR3 DNA is TGCAGTGCTATTGATTCTTTCGTCGGGACTAGTAGCGATGAGCAGTTCTTC. It codes for CSAIDSFVGTSSDEQFF.

This clonotype was found many times. The J gene is TRBJ1-2, the V gene TRBV10-3; maybe TRBD1 (6 bases). The CDR3 extends over 15 amino acids. Trimming removed 6 bases at V and 3 bases at J, with 17 bases between. CDR1 ENHRY and CDR2 SYGVKD come from the germline V gene. In DNA, the CDR3 is TGTGCCATCAGCGAACAGGGTTTTGGTTACTATGGCTACACCTTC. As protein: CAISEQGFGYYGYTF.

This clonotype occurred many times. The V and J genes are TRBV20-1 and TRBJ1-5; 8 nucleotides agree with TRBD1. The CDR3 has 15 residues. J was trimmed by 5 bases and V by 4 bases; bases with no gene match: 10. In germline, CDR1 is DFQATT, CDR2 SNEGSKA (reference sequence). DNA for the CDR3: TGCAGTGCTAAACAGGACAGGGATGAATATCAGCCCCAGCATTTT. Translating gives CSAKQDRDEYQPQHF.